The 27 T cell receptor beta chains in this list originate from one sample, sequenced in a study of tumor-infiltrating lymphocytes in primary liver carcinoma. Alongside blood RNA obtained from unsorted whole blood, germline DNA was also extracted. The template, about 540 ng total RNA, yielded TCR beta cDNA made with a constant-region primer. ARM-PCR, slightly modified, supplied the TCR beta libraries through three nested multiplex PCR rounds. It was with TRBV1-TRBV30 forward primers and a C-beta reverse primer that the first two PCR rounds were run, at 10 cycles each. TCRdb reprocessed the multiplex PCR reads via MiXCR and lists one record per CDR3 protein. The repertoire includes fewer than 350,000 distinct CDR3 sequences, 65% of them detected once, and about 6.3% sits in the top ten. Source material: peripheral blood. The receptor source for this set is a man aged 40-50 years with primary liver carcinoma and hepatitis B virus infection.

The V and J genes are TRBV6-5 and TRBJ1-2; 7 bases are a match to TRBD1. The CDR3 is made up of 14 amino acids. Looked up from germline, CDR1 is MNHEY and CDR2 is SVGAGI. V was pared by 4 bases and J by 7 bases, with 9 bases of the junction left unmatched. The CDR3 DNA reads TGTGCCAGCAGTTCCATGACAGGGACCAGTGGCTACACCTTC. Translating it yields CASSSMTGTSGYTF.

The chain employs TRBV5-1 and TRBJ2-1; 7 bases are a match to TRBD1. V lost 3 bases to trimming and J lost 4 bases; unmatched junction nucleotides: 10. This CDR3 is 16 amino acids long. Germline loops: CDR1 SGHRS, CDR2 YFSETQ. This CDR3 is CASSSPGGSRYNEQFF. DNA of the CDR3: TGCGCCAGCAGCTCTCCAGGGGGTTCCCGTTACAATGAGCAGTTCTTC.

Concerning this clonotype itself: Relative to the germline gene, one junction end is altered; a read error may explain this. The chain couples TRBV11-3 to TRBJ2-5; maybe TRBD1 (6 bases). Germline assignment: CDR1 SGHNT and CDR2 YENEEA. This CDR3 spans 15 amino acids. The CDR3 is CASSLGPGAGQTQYF. The CDR3 nucleotides read TGTGCCAGCAGCTTAGGCCCAGGGGCAGGCCAGACCCAATACTTC. The full variable domain, with the rest looked up from reference TRBV11-3 and TRBJ2-5, is EAGVVQSPRYKIIEKKQPVAFWCNPISGHNTLYWYLQNLGQGPELLIRYENEEAVDDSQLPKDRFSAERLKGVDSTLKIQPAELGDSAVYLCASSLGPGAGQTQYFGPGTRLLVL.

On this clonotype itself: A read error may account for a junction end that differs from germline. The chain couples TRBV25-1 to TRBJ1-5; the D gene is possibly TRBD1 (5 bases). Germline loops: CDR1 MGHDK, CDR2 SYGVNS. CDR3 length: 14 amino acids. CDR3 sequence: CASSEWGGNRPQHF. CDR3 DNA sequence: TGTGCCAGCAGTGAATGGGGGGGTAATCGGCCCCAGCATTTT. Using reference TRBV25-1 and TRBJ1-5 for the parts outside the CDR3, the full variable domain is EADIYQTPRYLVIGTGKKITLECSQTMGHDKMYWYQQDPGMELHLIHYSYGVNSTEKGDLSSESTVSRIRTEHFPLTLESARPSHTSQYLCASSEWGGNRPQHFGDGTRLSIL.

Details on this clonotype: Since the CDR3 does not end with the conserved phenylalanine or tryptophan, this likely comes from a read error. V usage is TRBV5-5 and J usage is TRBJ1-1, with D unclear. The germline V gene encodes CDR1 SGHKS and CDR2 YYEKEE (reference sequence). CDR3 length equals 14 residues. V was cut by 2 bases and J by 1 base, with 9 bases left in between. CDR3 in amino acids: CASSFTHGNTEAFL. CDR3 sequence (DNA): TGTGCCAGCAGCTTTACCCATGGGAACACTGAAGCTTTCCTT.

Of note for this clonotype: A junction end diverges from the germline sequence, so it may reflect a read error. The chain combines TRBV4-3 with TRBJ2-5, with D possibly being TRBD1 or TRBD2 (6 bases each). The germline V gene encodes CDR1 LGHNA and CDR2 YSLEER. The CDR3 runs to 15 residues. The CDR3 sequence: CASSPGGGLEENQYF. DNA of the CDR3: TGCGCCAGCAGCCCCGGAGGGGGGCTAGAAGAGAACCAGTACTTC.

V is TRBV14 and J is TRBJ2-1; D is ambiguous. The V gene lost 7 bases and the J gene lost 3 bases, with 19 bases spanning the gap. CDR3 length: 16 residues. Looked up from germline, CDR1 is SGHDN and CDR2 is FVKESK. Here the CDR3 reads CASNPHRRSFYNEQFF. CDR3 DNA: TGTGCCAGCAATCCACACCGCCGAAGCTTCTACAATGAGCAGTTCTTC.

This clonotype was recorded many times. The chain employs TRBV10-3 and TRBJ1-2, with 8 nucleotides matching TRBD1. Germline V gives CDR1 ENHRY, CDR2 SYGVKD. V shed 8 bases, J shed 3 bases, and the junction held 5 bases outside the gene matches. This CDR3 spans 13 amino acids. CDR3 in DNA: TGTGCCATCGCGGACAGGGTCGACTATGGCTACACCTTC. It yields the protein CAIADRVDYGYTF.

Remarks on this clonotype: A much bigger clone sits one base away, suggesting this may be a read error. The chain employs TRBV6-5 and TRBJ1-1, with D tentatively TRBD1 (6 bases). CDR1 and CDR2 from the germline V gene are MNHEY and SVGAGI. V shed 6 bases and J shed 3 bases, with 14 bases lying between them. The CDR3 has 14 residues. This CDR3 reads CASSWAGEDTEAFF. For the CDR3, the DNA is TGTGCCAGCAGCTGGGCAGGGGAGGACACTGAAGCTTTCTTT.

In its sample, this clonotype was seen many times. The chain is built from TRBV6-5 and TRBJ2-5; 8 nucleotides match TRBD1. The trim removed 5 bases at V and 5 bases at J, leaving 7 bases unmatched. Per the germline V gene, CDR1 is MNHEY and CDR2 is SVGAGI. This CDR3 contains 14 residues. DNA for the CDR3: TGTGCCAGCAGTAAACGGACAGGGATGGAGACCCAGTACTTC. It specifies CASSKRTGMETQYF.

About this clonotype: A read error is possible here, since a much larger clone lies one base away. V and J are TRBV6-5 and TRBJ1-6, with D hard to call. This CDR3 has 17 residues. CDR1 MNHEY and CDR2 SVGAGI come from the germline V gene. The CDR3 DNA sequence: TGTACCAGCAGTTATGATGTAGTCGAGGGTTGGAATTCACCCCTCCACTTT. Translation gives CTSSYDVVEGWNSPLHF.

The chain's CDR3 is CASNLTGINQPQHF. The CDR3, as DNA: TGTGCCAGCAATTTGACAGGGATAAATCAGCCCCAGCATTTT. The chain is built from TRBV6-1 and TRBJ1-5, with 7 bases aligning to TRBD1. Germline loops: CDR1 MNHNS, CDR2 SASEGT. This CDR3 is 14 amino acids long. J lost 4 bases, V lost 7 bases, and 7 bases had no gene match.

The rearrangement links TRBV10-3 to TRBJ2-6; D is uncertain. The V end was cut by 4 bases, the J end by 9 bases, with 19 bases between. The germline gives CDR1 ENHRY, CDR2 SYGVKD. The CDR3 covers 16 residues. CDR3 region: CAISGSMETTFNVLTF. The CDR3 DNA is TGTGCCATCAGTGGGTCTATGGAGACCACCTTCAACGTCCTGACTTTC.

There are many counts of this clonotype. The gene calls are TRBV6-6 and TRBJ2-1, with no clear D. This CDR3 comprises 10 residues. V was trimmed by 10 bases and J by 6 bases, leaving 7 bases between them. Germline CDR1 reads MNHNY; CDR2 reads SVGAGI (reference sequence). CDR3 amino acids: CATGVNEQFF. As DNA, the CDR3 is TGTGCCACTGGGGTCAATGAGCAGTTCTTC.

In regard to this clonotype: The junction and the germline gene differ at one end; a read error may be behind it. The DNA for the CDR3 is TGTGCCAGCAGCTCATATAGCAACCACAATAAGCAGTTCTTC. Encoded protein: CASSSYSNHNKQFF. This chain links TRBV11-3 with TRBJ2-1; D is undetermined. This CDR3 spans 14 amino acids. Germline CDR1 reads SGHNT; CDR2 reads YENEEA.

The V and J genes are TRBV7-8 and TRBJ2-7, with 12 bases aligning to TRBD2. The CDR3 sequence is 18 residues long. The V and J ends lost 4 bases and 7 bases, in that order; junction bases with no gene match: 17. Germline CDR1 reads SGHVS; CDR2 reads FQNEAQ. The CDR3 region has the DNA TGTGCCAGCAGCTCCACCACCCTGAGACTAGCGGGAGTGGGTGAGCAGTACTTC. It translates to CASSSTTLRLAGVGEQYF.

The rearrangement uses TRBV4-1 and TRBJ2-3; D gene ambiguous. The CDR3 extends over 16 amino acids. The V gene's germline CDR1 is MGHRA and CDR2 YSYEKL. Trimming shortened V by 1 base and J by 4 bases, and 15 bases separated the two germline ends. CDR3 DNA sequence: TGCGCCAGCAGCCAAGTTTACCGCACGACCGCAGATACGCAGTATTTT. This encodes CASSQVYRTTADTQYF.

The chain joins TRBV11-3 to TRBJ2-2, with 7 bases matching TRBD1. CDR3 length equals 15 residues. Germline loops: CDR1 SGHNT, CDR2 YENEEA. The CDR3 protein is CTSSLRQGDTGELFF. CDR3 nucleotide sequence: TGTACAAGCAGCTTACGACAGGGCGACACCGGGGAGCTGTTTTTT. Supplemented by reference TRBV11-3 and TRBJ2-2, the full variable domain reads EAGVVQSPRYKIIEKKQPVAFWCNPISGHNTLYWYLQNLGQGPELLIRYENEEAVDDSQLPKDRFSAERLKGVDSTLKIQPAELGDSAVYLCTSSLRQGDTGELFFGEGSRLTVL.

Points on this clonotype: Since no conserved phenylalanine or tryptophan closes the CDR3, a read error is the likely cause. The chain carries TRBV6-1 and TRBJ2-5; possible D gene TRBD1, 5 bases. Germline-derived CDR1 and CDR2 are MNHNS and SASEGT. The CDR3 has 14 amino acids. V was pared by 6 bases and J by 1 base, with 12 bases between. This CDR3 reads CASRTGHLQETQYI. CDR3 bases: TGTGCCAGCAGGACTGGACACCTCCAAGAGACCCAGTACATC.

In the case of this clonotype: Sequence at one end of the junction differs from germline and may be a read error. This rearrangement joins TRBV5-1 to TRBJ2-1; D possibly corresponds to TRBD1 (6 bases). The CDR3 totals 13 residues. The germline V gene has CDR1 SGHRS and CDR2 YFSETQ. The CDR3 DNA reads TGCCCCAGCAGGGGCGGAGACTACAATGAGCAGTTCTTC. Its translation: CPSRGGDYNEQFF. The full variable domain, in which reference TRBV5-1 and TRBJ2-1 provide the parts outside the CDR3, is KAGVTQTPRYLIKTRGQQVTLSCSPISGHRSVSWYQQTPGQGLQFLFEYFSETQRNKGNFPGRFSGRQFSNSRSEMNVSTLELGDSALYLCPSRGGDYNEQFFGPGTRLTVL.

The CDR3 region is CASSSRELYGYTF. CDR3 in DNA: TGTGCCAGCAGCTCCCGGGAGCTCTATGGCTACACCTTC. V is TRBV11-2 and J is TRBJ1-2; D call uncertain. This CDR3 spans 13 amino acids. The ends were cut back, 4 bases at V and 4 bases at J, with 10 bases in the middle. The germline V gene has CDR1 SGHAT and CDR2 FQNNGV. The full variable domain, in which reference TRBV11-2 and TRBJ1-2 provide the parts outside the CDR3, is EAGVAQSPRYKIIEKRQSVAFWCNPISGHATLYWYQQILGQGPKLLIQFQNNGVVDDSQLPKDRFSAERLKGVDSTLKIQPAKLEDSAVYLCASSSRELYGYTFGSGTRLTVV.

With respect to this clonotype: It may be a read error: a sequence one base away is much more abundant. The CDR3 does not close with the conserved phenylalanine or tryptophan, likely indicating a read error. The chain has TRBV6-5 and TRBJ2-7, with D tentatively TRBD2 (6 bases). This CDR3 has 12 residues. V shed 0 bases and J shed 7 bases, with 7 bases lying between them. Looked up from germline, CDR1 is MNHEY and CDR2 is SVGAGI. CDR3 protein: CASSYSGSEQYS. The CDR3 DNA reads TGTGCCAGCAGTTACTCCGGGAGTGAGCAGTACTCC.

The chain carries TRBV5-5 and TRBJ2-5; D unresolved. The germline V and J ends were trimmed by 2 bases and 1 base, with 9 bases remaining between them. The CDR3 totals 14 residues. CDR1 and CDR2 (germline): SGHKS, YYEKEE (reference sequence). The CDR3 spells CASSFDNFQETQYF. CDR3 bases: TGTGCCAGCAGCTTCGACAACTTCCAAGAGACCCAGTACTTC.

This chain connects TRBV11-3 to TRBJ2-7; weak D call: TRBD2 (5 bases). Trimming left V 5 bases short and J 3 bases short, with 11 bases between. Germline values: CDR1 SGHNT, CDR2 YENEEA. The length of the CDR3 is 13 residues. The CDR3 bases are TGTGCCAGCAGCCACACCACTAGCTACGAGCAGTACTTC. Its translation: CASSHTTSYEQYF.

The V call is TRBV28, the J call TRBJ1-4, with D possibly TRBD1 on 6 matching bases. Germline V gene lookup returns CDR1 MDHEN and CDR2 SYDVKM. Trimming took 3 bases from V and 3 from J, leaving 14 bases between them. This CDR3 contains 16 residues. The DNA for the CDR3 is TGTGCCAGCAGTTTCGCGCGACAGGCCCCTAATGAAAAACTGTTTTTT. This codes for CASSFARQAPNEKLFF.

On this clonotype: A junction boundary mismatches the germline segment, possibly from a read error. The genes are TRBV10-3 and TRBJ2-5, with D perhaps given as TRBD1 or TRBD2 (6 bases each). CDR1 is ENHRY and CDR2 is SYGVKD in the germline V gene. The CDR3 totals 12 residues. The CDR3 protein is CAIGEGGETQCF. The CDR3, as DNA: TGTGCCATCGGTGAGGGGGGAGAGACCCAGTGCTTC.

This clonotype came up once. The CDR3 does not close with the conserved phenylalanine or tryptophan, likely indicating a read error. This chain connects TRBV29-1 to TRBJ2-1; tentatively, D is TRBD1 or TRBD2 (7 bases each). Germline V gene lookup returns CDR1 SQVTM and CDR2 ANQGSEA. The CDR3 runs 12 residues. The V end lost 5 bases, the J end lost 7 bases, and 12 bases lay between the germline ends. The CDR3 loop reads CSVRQGGNEQFY. CDR3 DNA sequence: TGCAGCGTTCGGCAGGGGGGGAATGAGCAGTTCTAC.